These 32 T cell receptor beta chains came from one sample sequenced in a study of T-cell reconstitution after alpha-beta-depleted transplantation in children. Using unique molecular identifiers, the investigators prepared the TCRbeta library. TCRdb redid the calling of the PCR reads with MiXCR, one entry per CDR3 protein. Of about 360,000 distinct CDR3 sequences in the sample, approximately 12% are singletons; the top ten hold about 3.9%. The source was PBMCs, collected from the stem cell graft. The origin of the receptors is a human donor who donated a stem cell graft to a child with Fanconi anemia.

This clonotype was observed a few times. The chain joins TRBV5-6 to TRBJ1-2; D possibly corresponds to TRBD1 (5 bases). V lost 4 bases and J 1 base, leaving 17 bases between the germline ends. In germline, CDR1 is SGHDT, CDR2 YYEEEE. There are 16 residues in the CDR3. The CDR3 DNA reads TGTGCCAGCAGCCCACCCACCGGACACTTTAACTATGGCTACACCTTC. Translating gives CASSPPTGHFNYGYTF.

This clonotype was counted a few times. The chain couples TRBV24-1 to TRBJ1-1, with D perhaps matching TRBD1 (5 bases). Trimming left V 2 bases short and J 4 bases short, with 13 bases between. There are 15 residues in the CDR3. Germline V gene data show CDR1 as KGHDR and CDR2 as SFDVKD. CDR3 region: CATSDSRGLITEAFF. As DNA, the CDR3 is TGTGCCACCAGTGATTCTAGGGGACTGATCACTGAAGCTTTCTTT.

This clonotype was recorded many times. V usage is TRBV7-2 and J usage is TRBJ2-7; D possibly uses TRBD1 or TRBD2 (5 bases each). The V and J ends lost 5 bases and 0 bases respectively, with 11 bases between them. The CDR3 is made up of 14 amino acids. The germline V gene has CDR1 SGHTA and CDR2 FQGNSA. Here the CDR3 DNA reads TGTGCCAGCAGCCGGGACGCAGGCTCCTACGAGCAGTACTTC. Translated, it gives CASSRDAGSYEQYF.

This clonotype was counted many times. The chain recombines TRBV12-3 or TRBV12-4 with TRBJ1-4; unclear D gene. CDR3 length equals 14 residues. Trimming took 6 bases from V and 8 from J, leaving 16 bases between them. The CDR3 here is CASSPFGIGEKLFF. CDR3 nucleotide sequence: TGTGCCAGCAGCCCCTTTGGGATCGGGGAAAAACTGTTTTTT.

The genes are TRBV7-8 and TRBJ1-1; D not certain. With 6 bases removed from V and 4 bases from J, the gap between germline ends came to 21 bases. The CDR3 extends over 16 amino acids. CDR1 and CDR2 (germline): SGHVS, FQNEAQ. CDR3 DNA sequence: TGTGCCAGCAGTTCGACTCCGCCTGGAGGAGGCACTGAAGCTTTCTTT. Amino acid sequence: CASSSTPPGGGTEAFF.

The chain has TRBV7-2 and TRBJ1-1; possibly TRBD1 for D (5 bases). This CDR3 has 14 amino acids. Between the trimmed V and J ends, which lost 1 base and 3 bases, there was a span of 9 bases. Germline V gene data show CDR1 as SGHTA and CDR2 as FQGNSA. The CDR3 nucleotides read TGTGCCAGCAGCTTAGACCCCAGGGACACTGAAGCTTTCTTT. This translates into CASSLDPRDTEAFF. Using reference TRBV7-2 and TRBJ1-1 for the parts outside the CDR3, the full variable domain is GAGVSQSPSNKVTEKGKDVELRCDPISGHTALYWYRQSLGQGLEFLIYFQGNSAPDKSGLPSDRFSAERTGGSVSTLTIQRTQQEDSAVYLCASSLDPRDTEAFFGQGTRLTVV.

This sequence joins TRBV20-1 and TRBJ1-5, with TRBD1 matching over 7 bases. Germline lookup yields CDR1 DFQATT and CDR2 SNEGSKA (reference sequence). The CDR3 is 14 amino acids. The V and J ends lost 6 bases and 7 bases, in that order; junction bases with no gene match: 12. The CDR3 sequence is CSAPVVQGQQPQHF. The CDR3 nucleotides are TGCAGTGCCCCGGTCGTACAGGGGCAGCAGCCCCAGCATTTT.

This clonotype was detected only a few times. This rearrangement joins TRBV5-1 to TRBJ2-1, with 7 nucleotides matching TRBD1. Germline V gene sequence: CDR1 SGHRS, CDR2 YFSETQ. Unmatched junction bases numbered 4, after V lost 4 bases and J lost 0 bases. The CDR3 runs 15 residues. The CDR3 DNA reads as TGCGCCAGCAGCAACCGACAGGGCTCCTACAATGAGCAGTTCTTC. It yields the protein CASSNRQGSYNEQFF.

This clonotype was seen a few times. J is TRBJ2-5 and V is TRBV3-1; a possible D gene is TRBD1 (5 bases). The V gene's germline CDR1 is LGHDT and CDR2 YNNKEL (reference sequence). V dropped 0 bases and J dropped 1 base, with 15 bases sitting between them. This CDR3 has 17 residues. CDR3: CASSQDLGRTAQETQYF. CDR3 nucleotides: TGTGCCAGCAGCCAAGATCTGGGGCGGACGGCCCAAGAGACCCAGTACTTC.

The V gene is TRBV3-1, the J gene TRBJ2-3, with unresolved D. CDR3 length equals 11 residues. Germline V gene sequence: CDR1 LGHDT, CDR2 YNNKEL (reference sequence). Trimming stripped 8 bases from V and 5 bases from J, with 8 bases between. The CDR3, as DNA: TGTGCCAGCGAGGTGAAAGATACGCAGTATTTT. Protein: CASEVKDTQYF.

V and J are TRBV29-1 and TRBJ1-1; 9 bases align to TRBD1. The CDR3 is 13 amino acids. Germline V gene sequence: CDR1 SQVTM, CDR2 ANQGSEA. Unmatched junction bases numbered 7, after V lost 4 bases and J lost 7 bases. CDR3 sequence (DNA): TGCAGCGTTGCACAGGGGGCGATAAGTGAAGCTTTCTTT. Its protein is CSVAQGAISEAFF.

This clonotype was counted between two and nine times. CDR3 nucleotide sequence: TGTGCCAGCAGCTCGGGACCGAAGGGGGAGCTGTTTTTT. The encoded protein is CASSSGPKGELFF. The gene calls are TRBV7-2 and TRBJ2-2; perhaps D is TRBD1 or TRBD2 (5 bases each). Trimming shortened V by 4 bases and J by 8 bases, and 11 bases separated the two germline ends. Germline V gene data show CDR1 as SGHTA and CDR2 as FQGNSA. CDR3 size: 13 residues.

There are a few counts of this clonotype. The CDR3 protein is CAWSVVGRVHGELFF. CDR3 sequence (DNA): TGTGCCTGGAGTGTAGTGGGCCGGGTTCACGGGGAGCTGTTTTTT. The chain combines TRBV30 with TRBJ2-2; no clear D gene. Trimming cost V 0 bases and J 7 bases, with 15 bases left between them. Germline assignment: CDR1 GTSNPN and CDR2 SVGIG (reference sequence). The CDR3 spans 15 residues. Full variable domain (outside the CDR3, taken from reference TRBV30 and TRBJ2-2): SQTIHQWPATLVQPVGSPLSLECTVEGTSNPNLYWYRQAAGRGLQLLFYSVGIGQISSEVPQNLSASRPQDRQFILSSKKLLLSDSGFYLCAWSVVGRVHGELFFGEGSRLTVL.

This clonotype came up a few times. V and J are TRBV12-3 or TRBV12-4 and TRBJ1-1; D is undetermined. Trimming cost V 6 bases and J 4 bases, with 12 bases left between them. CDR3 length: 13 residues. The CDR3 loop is CASREQWATEAFF. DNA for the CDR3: TGTGCCAGCAGAGAACAGTGGGCCACTGAAGCTTTCTTT.

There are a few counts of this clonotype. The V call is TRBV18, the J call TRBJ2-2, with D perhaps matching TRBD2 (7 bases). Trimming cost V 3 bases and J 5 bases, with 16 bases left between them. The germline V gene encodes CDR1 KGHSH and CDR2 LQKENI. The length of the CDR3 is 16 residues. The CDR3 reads CASSPLNGGQTGELFF. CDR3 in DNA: TGTGCCAGCTCACCTTTGAACGGGGGGCAGACCGGGGAGCTGTTTTTT.

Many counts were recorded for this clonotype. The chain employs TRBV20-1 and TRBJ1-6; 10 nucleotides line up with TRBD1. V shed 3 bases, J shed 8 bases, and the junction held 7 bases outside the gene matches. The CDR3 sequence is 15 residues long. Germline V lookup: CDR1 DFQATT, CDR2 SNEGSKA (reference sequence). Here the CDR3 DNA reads TGCAGTGCTAGCCCCCGGGACAGGGGTGATTCACCCCTCCACTTT. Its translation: CSASPRDRGDSPLHF.

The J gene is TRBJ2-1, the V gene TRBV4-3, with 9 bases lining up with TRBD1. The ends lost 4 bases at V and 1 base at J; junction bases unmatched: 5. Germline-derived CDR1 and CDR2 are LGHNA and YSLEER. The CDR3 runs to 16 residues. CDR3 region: CASSPQDRGSYNEQFF. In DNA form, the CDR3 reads TGCGCCAGCAGCCCACAGGACAGGGGATCCTACAATGAGCAGTTCTTC.

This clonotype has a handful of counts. The CDR3 nucleotides are TGTGCCAGCAGTTCCCATTCGGACAGGGCCGGGGAGCTGTTTTTT. Translating gives CASSSHSDRAGELFF. The chain employs TRBV28 and TRBJ2-2, with 8 bases lining up with TRBD1. The CDR3 totals 15 residues. The ends lost 4 bases at V and 6 bases at J; junction bases unmatched: 7. Germline V CDR1 and CDR2: MDHEN, SYDVKM. Combining the CDR3 with reference TRBV28 and TRBJ2-2 gives the whole variable domain DVKVTQSSRYLVKRTGEKVFLECVQDMDHENMFWYRQDPGLGLRLIYFSYDVKMKEKGDIPEGYSVSREKKERFSLILESASTNQTSMYLCASSSHSDRAGELFFGEGSRLTVL.

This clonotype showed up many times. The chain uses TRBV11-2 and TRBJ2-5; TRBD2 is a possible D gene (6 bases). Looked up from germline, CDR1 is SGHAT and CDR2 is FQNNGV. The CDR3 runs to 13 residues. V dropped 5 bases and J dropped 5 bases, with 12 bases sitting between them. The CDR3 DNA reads TGTGCCAGCAGCAGGAGGGGCCGGGAGACCCAGTACTTC. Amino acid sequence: CASSRRGRETQYF.

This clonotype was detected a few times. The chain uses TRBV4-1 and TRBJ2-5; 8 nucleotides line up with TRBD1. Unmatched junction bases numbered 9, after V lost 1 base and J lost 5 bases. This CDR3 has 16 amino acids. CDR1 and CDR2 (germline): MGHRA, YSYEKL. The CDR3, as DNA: TGCGCCAGCAGCCAAGTTGCGAAGAGGGACAGGGAGACCCAGTACTTC. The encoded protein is CASSQVAKRDRETQYF.

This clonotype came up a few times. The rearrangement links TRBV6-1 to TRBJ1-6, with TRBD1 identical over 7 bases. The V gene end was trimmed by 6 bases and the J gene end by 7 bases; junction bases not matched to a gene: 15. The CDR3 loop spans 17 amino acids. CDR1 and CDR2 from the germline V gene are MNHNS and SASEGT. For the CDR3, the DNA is TGTGCCAGCAGCGCTGGGGGGACAGTTTCGGGGAATTCACCCCTCCACTTT. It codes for CASSAGGTVSGNSPLHF.

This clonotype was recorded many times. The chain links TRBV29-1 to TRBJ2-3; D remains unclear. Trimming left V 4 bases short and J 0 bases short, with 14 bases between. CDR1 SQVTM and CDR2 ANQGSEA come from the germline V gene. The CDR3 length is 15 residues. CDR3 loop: CSVVGTSSSTDTQYF. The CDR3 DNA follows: TGCAGCGTTGTTGGCACATCCTCTAGCACAGATACGCAGTATTTT.

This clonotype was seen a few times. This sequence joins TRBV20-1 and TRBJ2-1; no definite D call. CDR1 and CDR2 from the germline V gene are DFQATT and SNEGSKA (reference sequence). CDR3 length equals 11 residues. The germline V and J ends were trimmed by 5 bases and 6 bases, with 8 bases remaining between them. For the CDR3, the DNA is TGCAGTGCTGGTACCATCAATGAGCAGTTCTTC. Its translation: CSAGTINEQFF.

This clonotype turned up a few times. The CDR3 coding sequence is TGTGCCAGCAGCCCAAGAGGGGCAGGTTCGGAGACCCAGTACTTC. Translation: CASSPRGAGSETQYF. The chain links TRBV11-2 to TRBJ2-5, with D possibly called TRBD1 or TRBD2 (5 bases each). The V end was cut by 5 bases, the J end by 5 bases, with 18 bases between. The CDR3 has 15 amino acids. Germline CDR1 reads SGHAT; CDR2 reads FQNNGV.

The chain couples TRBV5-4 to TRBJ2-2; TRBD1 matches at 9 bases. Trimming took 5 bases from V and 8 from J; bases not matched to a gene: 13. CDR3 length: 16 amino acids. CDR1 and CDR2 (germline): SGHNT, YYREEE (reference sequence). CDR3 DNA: TGTGCCAGCAGACATTCCGGGACAGGGCTAATAGGGGAGCTGTTTTTT. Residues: CASRHSGTGLIGELFF.

CDR3 protein: CSAMRGGTEAFF. As DNA, the CDR3 is TGCAGTGCTATGCGGGGGGGCACTGAAGCTTTCTTT. V and J are TRBV20-1 and TRBJ1-1; tentatively, D is TRBD1 (5 bases). V was shortened by 4 bases and J by 4 bases, with 10 bases between the two germline ends. Germline CDR1 is DFQATT and CDR2 is SNEGSKA (reference sequence). This CDR3 spans 12 amino acids.

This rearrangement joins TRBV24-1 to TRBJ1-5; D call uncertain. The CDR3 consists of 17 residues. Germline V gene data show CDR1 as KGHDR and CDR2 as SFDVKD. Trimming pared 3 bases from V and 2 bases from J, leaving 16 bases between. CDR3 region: CATSDPLAPEGNQPQHF. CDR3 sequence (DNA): TGTGCCACCAGTGATCCTTTGGCCCCGGAGGGCAATCAGCCCCAGCATTTT.

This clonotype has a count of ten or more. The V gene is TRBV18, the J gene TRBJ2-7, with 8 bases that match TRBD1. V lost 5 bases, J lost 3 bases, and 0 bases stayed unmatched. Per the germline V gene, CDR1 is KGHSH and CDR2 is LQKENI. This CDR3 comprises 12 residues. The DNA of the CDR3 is TGTGCCAGCTCAGGACAGGGCTACGAGCAGTACTTC. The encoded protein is CASSGQGYEQYF.

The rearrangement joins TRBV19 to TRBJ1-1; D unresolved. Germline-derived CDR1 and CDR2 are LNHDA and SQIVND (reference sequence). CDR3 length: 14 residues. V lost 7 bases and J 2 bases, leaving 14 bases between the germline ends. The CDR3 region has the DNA TGTGCCAGTACCCATAGGGCGGACAACACTGAAGCTTTCTTT. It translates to CASTHRADNTEAFF.

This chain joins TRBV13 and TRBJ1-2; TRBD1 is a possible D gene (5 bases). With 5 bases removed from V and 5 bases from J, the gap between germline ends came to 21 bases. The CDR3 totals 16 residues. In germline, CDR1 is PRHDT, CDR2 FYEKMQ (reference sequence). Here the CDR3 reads CASSPPQGLRLYGYTF. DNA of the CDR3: TGTGCCAGCAGCCCTCCCCAGGGATTAAGGTTATATGGCTACACCTTC.

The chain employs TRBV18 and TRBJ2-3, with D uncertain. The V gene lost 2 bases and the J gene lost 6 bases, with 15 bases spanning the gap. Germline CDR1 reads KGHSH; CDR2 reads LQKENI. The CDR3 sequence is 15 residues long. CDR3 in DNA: TGTGCCAGCTCACCATCATTCAAAGTGGTGGATACGCAGTATTTT. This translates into CASSPSFKVVDTQYF.

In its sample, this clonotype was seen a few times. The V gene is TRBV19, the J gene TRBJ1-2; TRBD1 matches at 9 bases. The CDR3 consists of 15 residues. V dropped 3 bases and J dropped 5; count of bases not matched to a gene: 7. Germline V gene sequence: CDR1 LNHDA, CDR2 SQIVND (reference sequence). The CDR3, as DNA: TGTGCCAGTAGTATCACCGGGACAGGGTTATATGGCTACACCTTC. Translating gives CASSITGTGLYGYTF.